These T cell receptor beta chains were read from a single sample in a study of T cell clones after liver transplantation. Method: immunoSEQ multiplex PCR; TCRdb's copy keeps in-frame clones and lacks some. The table records roughly 49,000 clones, more than 65% of them present only once. The sequencing used CD4+ T cells from blood, collected 54 months after liver transplant. The receptors here all came from a human patient who received a liver transplant. A share of the T cells may be of graft donor origin. Both conserved end residues are part of each CDR3. D genes are given only for firm matches. Not all rows give a size; the values are once, few, many and, for expanded clones, a class.

abundance | len | j_gene | v_gene | d_gene | CDR3aa | CDR3nt
NA | 15 | TRBJ1-3 | TRBV6-5 | NA | CASRRGEGPGNTIYF | TGTGCCAGCAGACGCGGGGAGGGCCCTGGAAACACCATATATTTT
few | 14 | TRBJ2-7 | TRBV11-2 | TRBD1 | CASRWTGRSYEQYF | TGTGCCAGCAGATGGACAGGGCGTTCCTACGAGCAGTACTTC
NA | 14 | TRBJ2-3 | TRBV11-2 | NA | CASSLDRATDTQYF | TGTGCCAGCAGCTTAGATCGGGCCACAGATACGCAGTATTTT
NA | 17 | TRBJ1-1 | TRBV28 | NA | CASSLSVRKGGTAEAFF | TGTGCCAGCAGTTTAAGTGTTCGGAAGGGAGGAACGGCTGAAGCTTTCTTT
NA | 14 | TRBJ2-3 | TRBV5-1 | NA | CASSLGKSTDTQYF | TGCGCCAGCAGCTTGGGAAAAAGCACAGATACGCAGTATTTT
NA | 13 | TRBJ1-1 | TRBV9 | NA | CASSTGPREKAFF | TGTGCCAGCAGTACCGGCCCACGGGAGAAAGCTTTCTTT
NA | 14 | TRBJ1-2 | TRBV5-4 | NA | CASSLGVSNYGYTF | TGTGCCAGCAGCTTGGGCGTCAGTAACTATGGCTACACCTTC
NA | 14 | TRBJ2-2 | TRBV2 | NA | CASSVGIGHGELFF | TGTGCCAGCAGTGTCGGCATCGGGCACGGGGAGCTGTTTTTT
NA | 16 | TRBJ1-2 | TRBV9 | TRBD1 | CASSATLGQGSYGYTF | TGTGCCAGCAGCGCGACCCTGGGACAGGGGAGCTATGGCTACACCTTC
NA | 13 | TRBJ2-7 | TRBV7-2 | TRBD2 | CASSTSGGYEQYF | TGTGCCAGCAGCACTTCGGGGGGCTACGAGCAGTACTTC
NA | 12 | TRBJ2-5 | TRBV29-1 | NA | CGGGLHQETQYF | TGCGGGGGAGGACTGCACCAAGAGACCCAGTACTTC
NA | 14 | TRBJ2-1 | TRBV5-1 | NA | CASSLEGSYNEQFF | TGCGCCAGCAGCTTGGAGGGGTCCTACAATGAGCAGTTCTTC
NA | 15 | TRBJ1-5 | TRBV2 | TRBD1 | CASSFGQGSNQPQHF | TGTGCCAGCAGTTTTGGACAGGGAAGCAATCAGCCCCAGCATTTT
few | 13 | TRBJ2-7 | TRBV5-1 | NA | CASSSGVAYEQYF | TGCGCCAGCAGCTCAGGGGTCGCCTACGAGCAGTACTTC
NA | 15 | TRBJ2-2 | TRBV18 | NA | CASSPMTGRTGELFF | TGTGCCAGCTCACCAATGACAGGTCGCACCGGGGAGCTGTTTTTT
NA | 14 | TRBJ2-3 | TRBV12-5 | TRBD1 | CASGSGTGTDTQYF | TGTGCTAGTGGTAGCGGGACAGGGACAGATACGCAGTATTTT
NA | 15 | TRBJ1-4 | TRBV11-2 | NA | CASSSLGQMNEKLFF | TGTGCCAGCAGCTCGCTCGGACAAATGAATGAAAAACTGTTTTTT
NA | 14 | TRBJ1-4 | TRBV19 | TRBD1 | CASTPGQGYEKLFF | TGTGCCAGTACTCCGGGACAGGGGTACGAAAAACTGTTTTTT
NA | 14 | TRBJ1-5 | TRBV6-5 | NA | CASSYPGTTQPQHF | TGTGCCAGCAGTTACCCGGGGACAACTCAGCCCCAGCATTTT
NA | 14 | TRBJ1-2 | TRBV9 | TRBD1 | CASSGQGTNYGYTF | TGTGCCAGCAGCGGACAGGGGACAAACTATGGCTACACCTTC
NA | 16 | TRBJ1-1 | TRBV6-1 | NA | CASSEGGGRGKTEAFF | TGTGCCAGCAGTGAAGGGGGAGGTCGGGGGAAAACTGAAGCTTTCTTT
NA | 15 | TRBJ1-5 | TRBV7-8 | NA | CASSLVRGGPGPQHF | TGTGCCAGCAGCTTAGTGAGAGGAGGGCCCGGGCCCCAGCATTTT
NA | 11 | TRBJ1-5 | TRBV19 | NA | CASSMSRTQHF | TGTGCCAGTAGTATGAGTAGAACCCAGCATTTT
NA | 14 | TRBJ2-7 | TRBV7-9 | NA | CASSLGRFSYEQYF | TGTGCCAGCAGCTTGGGCCGGTTTAGTTACGAGCAGTACTTC
NA | 17 | TRBJ2-7 | TRBV21-1 | NA | CASSPPQRGQGEGEQYF | TGTGCCAGCAGCCCCCCCCAGCGGGGACAGGGGGAAGGCGAGCAGTACTTC
few | 11 | TRBJ1-1 | TRBV20-1 | NA | CSGVRQTEAFF | TGCAGTGGTGTCCGCCAAACTGAAGCTTTCTTT
NA | 13 | TRBJ2-7 | TRBV5-1 | NA | CASSLNGGDEQYF | TGCGCCAGCAGCTTGAACGGGGGCGACGAGCAGTACTTC
NA | 17 | TRBJ1-3 | TRBV5-6 | TRBD1 | CASSLEQGAMGGNTIYF | TGTGCCAGCAGCTTGGAGCAGGGGGCAATGGGTGGAAACACCATATATTTT
NA | 14 | TRBJ1-1 | TRBV19 | TRBD1 | CASSYRGQDTEAFF | TGTGCCAGTAGCTACAGGGGGCAAGACACTGAAGCTTTCTTT
NA | 13 | TRBJ2-3 | TRBV7-7 | TRBD2 | CASSPGLADTQYF | TGTGCCAGCAGCCCGGGACTAGCGGATACGCAGTATTTT
NA | 14 | TRBJ2-1 | TRBV6-1 | TRBD2 | CATMTSGGYNEQFF | TGTGCCACCATGACTAGCGGGGGTTACAATGAGCAGTTCTTC
NA | 14 | TRBJ2-7 | TRBV6-1 | NA | CASSAEGPTYEQYF | TGTGCCAGCAGTGCGGAGGGGCCCACCTACGAGCAGTACTTC
few | 13 | TRBJ1-5 | TRBV10-2 | TRBD1 | CASTAGTAEPQHF | TGCGCCAGCACCGCCGGGACAGCGGAGCCCCAGCATTTT
NA | 15 | TRBJ1-1 | TRBV4-1 | NA | CASSQEKRLGTEAFF | TGCGCCAGCAGCCAAGAAAAGAGGTTAGGCACTGAAGCTTTCTTT
NA | 14 | TRBJ1-4 | TRBV19 | TRBD1 | CASQVRDSNEKLFF | TGTGCCAGCCAGGTAAGGGACAGCAATGAAAAACTGTTTTTT
NA | 13 | TRBJ2-3 | TRBV10-3 | TRBD2 | CAIRGLATDTQYF | TGTGCCATCAGGGGACTAGCCACAGATACGCAGTATTTT
NA | 14 | TRBJ2-7 | TRBV7-3 | NA | CASSLQGSINEQYF | TGTGCCAGCAGCTTACAAGGGAGTATAAACGAGCAGTACTTC
NA | 17 | TRBJ2-7 | TRBV19 | NA | CASSIALGGRTPYEQYF | TGTGCCAGTAGTATCGCCCTTGGAGGCAGGACCCCCTACGAGCAGTACTTC
NA | 16 | TRBJ2-6 | TRBV6-6 | TRBD1 | CASSGTGFGGANVLTF | TGTGCCAGCTCCGGGACAGGGTTCGGGGGGGCCAACGTCCTGACTTTC
NA | 15 | TRBJ1-1 | TRBV19 | TRBD1 | CASSLTGTGNTEAFF | TGTGCCAGTAGTCTAACCGGGACAGGGAACACTGAAGCTTTCTTT
once | 14 | TRBJ1-1 | TRBV27 | NA | CASSFWGRNTEAFF | TGTGCCAGCAGTTTTTGGGGGCGAAACACTGAAGCTTTCTTT
NA | 14 | TRBJ1-4 | TRBV4-2 | TRBD1 | CASSQPGQGEKLFF | TGTGCCAGCAGCCAGCCGGGACAGGGAGAAAAACTGTTTTTT
NA | 14 | TRBJ1-6 | TRBV11-2 | TRBD1 | CASNPTGGNSPLHF | TGTGCCAGCAACCCGACAGGGGGTAATTCACCCCTCCACTTT
NA | 14 | TRBJ2-7 | TRBV28 | TRBD1 | CASSFWDSTYEQYF | TGTGCCAGCAGTTTTTGGGACAGCACCTACGAGCAGTACTTC
NA | 12 | TRBJ1-1 | TRBV10-3 | NA | CAISEMGTEAFF | TGTGCCATCAGTGAGATGGGCACTGAAGCTTTCTTT
NA | 12 | TRBJ2-7 | TRBV7-9 | NA | CASKLHTGEQYF | TGTGCCAGCAAGTTGCACACGGGAGAGCAGTACTTC
once | 14 | TRBJ2-5 | TRBV6-1 | NA | CASSERSVVETQYF | TGTGCCAGCAGTGAACGGTCCGTTGTCGAGACCCAGTACTTC
NA | 15 | TRBJ1-5 | TRBV19 | TRBD1 | CASSPTGARNQPQHF | TGTGCCAGTAGTCCTACAGGGGCGAGGAATCAGCCCCAGCATTTT